These 13 T cell receptor beta chains were sequenced from one sample in a study of T cell repertoires in cytomegalovirus infection. TCRdb reprocessed the reads with MiXCR, giving one entry per CDR3 protein. Among some 350,000 distinct CDR3 sequences listed, 15% to 20% were seen once. Sequencing was done on a sample of PBMCs. The source of these receptors is a human donor in good health (CMV status not recorded). Some clones in this sample may be carry-over from other donors' samples.

This rearrangement joins TRBV20-1 to TRBJ2-1, with D possibly TRBD1 on 5 matching bases. V was shortened by 3 bases and J by 0 bases, with 15 bases between the two germline ends. Per germline, CDR1 DFQATT and CDR2 SNEGSKA (reference sequence). The CDR3 runs 16 residues. The CDR3 nucleotides are TGCAGTGCTAGCCTCCAGGGCCGGAGCTCCTACAATGAGCAGTTCTTC. This encodes CSASLQGRSSYNEQFF.

CDR3 loop: CASSIAEYNEQFF. The CDR3, as DNA: TGTGCCAGTAGTATAGCGGAATACAATGAGCAGTTCTTC. This chain connects TRBV19 to TRBJ2-1; D is uncertain. Germline CDR1 is LNHDA and CDR2 is SQIVND (reference sequence). Trimming left V 1 base short and J 4 bases short, with 5 bases between. The CDR3 has 13 residues.

This clonotype is a singleton in its sample. This sequence may be a read error, since a much larger clone differs from it by one base. The CDR3 bases are TGTGCCAGCAGCCCCACAACCGACAGGTTGAGGGATATGAGCAATCAGCCCCAGCATTTT. Translation gives CASSPTTDRLRDMSNQPQHF. The gene calls are TRBV7-2 and TRBJ1-5, with D perhaps matching TRBD1 (6 bases). Trimming pared 5 bases from V and 1 base from J, leaving 27 bases between. Germline CDR1 is SGHTA and CDR2 is FQGNSA. CDR3 length equals 20 residues. The full variable domain, its missing parts supplied by reference TRBV7-2 and TRBJ1-5, is GAGVSQSPSNKVTEKGKDVELRCDPISGHTALYWYRQSLGQGLEFLIYFQGNSAPDKSGLPSDRFSAERTGGSVSTLTIQRTQQEDSAVYLCASSPTTDRLRDMSNQPQHFGDGTRLSIL.

This clonotype was observed a handful of times. The genes are TRBV7-9 and TRBJ2-7; no reliable D call. The germline gives CDR1 SEHNR, CDR2 FQNEAQ (reference sequence). Trimming pared 8 bases from V and 4 bases from J, leaving 18 bases between. The CDR3 is 14 residues long. The CDR3 DNA reads TGTGCCAGCGGTCTGGGTGGGTCTTGGTACGAGCAGTACTTC. It specifies CASGLGGSWYEQYF.

This chain joins TRBV14 and TRBJ2-3; D not certain. The CDR3 spans 12 residues. The V and J ends lost 1 base and 4 bases respectively, with 3 bases between them. Germline V gene lookup returns CDR1 SGHDN and CDR2 FVKESK. In nucleotides, the CDR3 is TGTGCCAGCAGCCAAGTCCCAGATACGCAGTATTTT. Translating it yields CASSQVPDTQYF. Full variable domain (missing parts from reference TRBV14 and TRBJ2-3): EAGVTQFPSHSVIEKGQTVTLRCDPISGHDNLYWYRRVMGKEIKFLLHFVKESKQDESGMPNNRFLAERTGGTYSTLKVQPAELEDSGVYFCASSQVPDTQYFGPGTRLTVL.

The V call is TRBV2, the J call TRBJ1-6; 8 bases are shared with TRBD1. Trimming cost V 6 bases and J 9 bases; bases outside gene matches: 7. Per germline, CDR1 SNHLY and CDR2 FYNNEI. The CDR3 runs 14 residues. CDR3 sequence (DNA): TGTGCCAGCAGCGGACAGGGATCGGTTTCACCCCTCCACTTT. Translating gives CASSGQGSVSPLHF.

At least ten counts were recorded for this clonotype. The gene calls are TRBV14 and TRBJ2-3, with TRBD1 matching over 12 bases. Germline V gene lookup returns CDR1 SGHDN and CDR2 FVKESK. CDR3 length equals 17 residues. V shed 0 bases and J 7 bases; nucleotides not matched to a gene: 8. The CDR3 spells CASSQDGTGGYENTQYF. The CDR3, as DNA: TGTGCCAGCAGCCAAGACGGGACAGGGGGCTACGAGAATACGCAGTATTTT.

This clonotype showed up just a few times. The chain employs TRBV27 and TRBJ2-2; D remains unclear. V was cut by 10 bases and J by 4 bases, with 13 bases left in between. This CDR3 has 13 residues. Per the germline V gene, CDR1 is MNHEY and CDR2 is SMNVEV (reference sequence). CDR3 loop: CANPTSPTGELFF. Written as DNA, the CDR3 is TGTGCCAACCCGACCAGCCCCACCGGGGAGCTGTTTTTT.

This chain uses TRBV12-3 or TRBV12-4 with TRBJ1-2; 8 positions match TRBD1. The CDR3 extends over 14 amino acids. V was pared by 5 bases and J by 4 bases, with 6 bases of the junction left unmatched. The CDR3 DNA sequence: TGTGCCAGCAGTCCCCAGGGGGCGATCTATGGCTACACCTTC. Amino acids: CASSPQGAIYGYTF.

This clonotype was seen ten or more times. This chain joins TRBV7-2 and TRBJ1-3, with D unresolved. The V end lost 4 bases, the J end lost 8 bases, and 18 bases lay between the germline ends. This CDR3 is 15 amino acids long. The germline V gene has CDR1 SGHTA and CDR2 FQGNSA. The CDR3: CASSWWPRPEDTIYF. DNA of the CDR3: TGTGCCAGCAGCTGGTGGCCTCGGCCGGAGGACACCATATATTTT.

Only a few counts were recorded for this clonotype. The chain is built from TRBV11-2 and TRBJ1-6, with D possibly being TRBD1 (5 bases). Germline assignment: CDR1 SGHAT and CDR2 FQNNGV. The CDR3 has 14 amino acids. V lost 1 base to trimming and J lost 10 bases, with 11 bases between them. CDR3 bases: TGTGCCAGCAGCTTAGCCCGGGACGAATCACCCCTCCACTTT. It codes for CASSLARDESPLHF.

There are many counts of this clonotype. The chain employs TRBV7-9 and TRBJ1-4; TRBD1 agrees at 7 bases. CDR1 and CDR2 (germline): SEHNR, FQNEAQ (reference sequence). V gave up 6 bases and J gave up 5 bases; unmatched junction bases: 6. The CDR3 is 14 residues long. The CDR3 DNA is TGTGCCAGCAGTCAGGGGGGGTCAAATGAAAAACTGTTTTTT. Protein: CASSQGGSNEKLFF.

This clonotype has a count of ten or more. V gene TRBV7-9 combines with J gene TRBJ1-2, with 7 bases identical to TRBD1. Losses at the gene ends were 5 bases for V and 9 bases for J; bases not matched to a gene: 9. The length of the CDR3 is 13 residues. Germline CDR1 reads SEHNR; CDR2 reads FQNEAQ (reference sequence). The CDR3 region is CASSRGQGERYTF. In DNA, the CDR3 is TGTGCCAGCAGCCGAGGGCAGGGGGAACGCTACACCTTC. Using reference TRBV7-9 and TRBJ1-2 for the parts outside the CDR3, the full variable domain is DTGVSQNPRHKITKRGQNVTFRCDPISEHNRLYWYRQTLGQGPEFLTYFQNEAQLEKSRLLSDRFSAERPKGSFSTLEIQRTEQGDSAMYLCASSRGQGERYTFGSGTRLTVV.